A single T cell receptor beta chain is shown here with its context. Per the study methods: How many nucleated cells were present was estimated from reference gene primer amplification. The table came from immunoSEQ multiplex PCR; TCRdb's copy has only in-frame clones and leaves some out. V, J and clone size derive from that table, while D and trimming were established from the DNA sequence. The data hold 270,000 or so clones, with 75% to 90% observed a single time. The CDR3 runs 14 residues. Germline CDR1 reads MNHEY; CDR2 reads SMNVEV (reference sequence). With V trimmed by 6 bases and J by 10 bases, 8 bases remained unmatched. The data are from a study of blood T cell repertoires in COVID-19. In the study overall: Samples of COVID-19 (acute and convalescent) were obtained from the United States, Italy and Spain. T cells, B-cell-depleted T cells, or PBMCs supplied cDNA or gDNA.

This TCR derives from a human donor in a cohort sampled during active COVID-19. The specimen was peripheral blood. V usage is TRBV27 and J usage is TRBJ2-3; the match to TRBD2 covers 12 bases. The CDR3 bases are TGTGCCAGCAGAGTACTAGCGGGAGGCGGGGCGCAGTATTTT. This translates into CASRVLAGGGAQYF.